These T cell receptor beta chains were read from a single sample in a study of blood T cell repertoires in COVID-19. The assay was immunoSEQ multiplex PCR, and TCRdb's table has in-frame clones only and misses some. The sample lists 100,000 to 150,000 clones, roughly 90% occurring once. The sequenced material came from peripheral blood. All receptors derive from a man aged 55 to 69 with COVID-19, enrolled during active disease. Both conserved end residues are part of each CDR3. Each record gives: J gene, V gene, CDR3 protein.

>TRBJ2-5|TRBV19
CASSDNSQETQYF
>TRBJ2-5|TRBV30
CAWSVLAETQYF
>TRBJ1-2|TRBV7-8
CASSFADSYGYTF
>TRBJ1-3|TRBV14
CASSQGQGIGGNTIYF
>TRBJ2-3|TRBV19
CASSTRADTQYF
>TRBJ2-3|TRBV6-5
CASSRIGGTDTQYF
>TRBJ1-4|TRBV30
CAWSPRTGAVKLFF
>TRBJ2-3|TRBV18
CASSPKRGAGTDTQYF
>TRBJ2-7|TRBV6-5
CATARQRNHREQYF
>TRBJ1-3|TRBV6-5
CASNSGLSGNTIYF
>TRBJ1-1|TRBV27
CASRFGRGNTEAFF
>TRBJ1-2|TRBV2
CASSEGARNYGYTF
>TRBJ2-1|TRBV5-4
CASSTRHTAEQFF
>TRBJ1-1|TRBV12-3/TRBV12-4
CASSGRANTEAFF
>TRBJ1-6|TRBV3-1/TRBV3-2
CASSPPGGGNSPLHF
>TRBJ1-2|TRBV19
CATRDRGAYGYTF
>TRBJ2-7|TRBV5-6
CASQIGIYEQYF
>TRBJ1-2|TRBV19
CASSPRTAVYSGYTF
>TRBJ1-4|TRBV7-9
CASSLPSGQVGYEKLFF
>TRBJ1-2|TRBV29-1
CSVDRGVGYTF
>TRBJ2-7|TRBV29-1
CSALGGGQGRSYEQYF
>TRBJ1-1|TRBV7-3
CASSPGPRANTEAFF
>TRBJ1-4|TRBV2
CASRKQSSNEKLFF
>TRBJ1-6|TRBV6-5
CASSKGDRDNSPLHF
>TRBJ1-3|TRBV25-1
CASSDGQESFSGNTIYF
>TRBJ1-2|TRBV28
CASSPLGPYGYTF
>TRBJ1-4|TRBV25-1
CASSDRGLVKLFF